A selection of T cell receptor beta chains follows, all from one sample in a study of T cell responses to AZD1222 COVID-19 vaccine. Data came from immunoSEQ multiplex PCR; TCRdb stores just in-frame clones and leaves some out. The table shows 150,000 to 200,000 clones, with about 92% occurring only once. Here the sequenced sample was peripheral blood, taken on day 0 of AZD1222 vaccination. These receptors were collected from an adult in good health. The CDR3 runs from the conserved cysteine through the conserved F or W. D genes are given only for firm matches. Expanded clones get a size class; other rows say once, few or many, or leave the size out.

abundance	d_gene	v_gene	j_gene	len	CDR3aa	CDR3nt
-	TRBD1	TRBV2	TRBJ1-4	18	CASSRGDRVFWPNEKLFF	TGTGCCAGCAGTCGGGGGGACAGGGTATTCTGGCCTAATGAAAAACTGTTTTTT
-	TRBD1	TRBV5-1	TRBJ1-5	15	CASSPGTGGLQPQHF	TGCGCCAGCAGCCCGGGGACAGGGGGCCTCCAGCCCCAGCATTTT
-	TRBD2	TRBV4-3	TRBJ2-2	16	CASSQDQAGVTGELFF	TGCGCCAGCAGCCAAGATCAAGCGGGGGTCACCGGGGAGCTGTTTTTT
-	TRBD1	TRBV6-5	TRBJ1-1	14	CASRNTGGRTEAFF	TGTGCCAGCAGGAACACAGGGGGCCGGACTGAAGCTTTCTTT
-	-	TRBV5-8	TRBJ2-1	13	CATIAYSYNEQFF	TGTGCCACAATAGCCTACTCCTACAATGAGCAGTTCTTC
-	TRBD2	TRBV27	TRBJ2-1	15	CASSLLSGGNNEQFF	TGTGCCAGCAGTTTATTGAGCGGGGGGAACAATGAGCAGTTCTTC
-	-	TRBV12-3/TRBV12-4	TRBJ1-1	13	CASSSAQGAEAFF	TGTGCCAGCAGCTCCGCCCAGGGCGCTGAAGCTTTCTTT
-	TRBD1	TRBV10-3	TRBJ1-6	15	CAIRGADRGGSPLHF	TGTGCCATCAGGGGGGCGGACAGGGGAGGTTCACCCCTCCACTTT
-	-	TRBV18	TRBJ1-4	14	CASSLLDTNEKLFF	TGTGCCAGCTCACTCCTGGACACTAATGAAAAACTGTTTTTT
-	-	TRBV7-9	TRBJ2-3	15	CASSFWVGVEDTQYF	TGTGCCAGCAGCTTTTGGGTAGGGGTGGAGGATACGCAGTATTTT
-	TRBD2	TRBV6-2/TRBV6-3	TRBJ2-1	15	CASSPGLAGGSEQFF	TGTGCCAGCAGTCCCGGATTAGCGGGGGGAAGTGAGCAGTTCTTC
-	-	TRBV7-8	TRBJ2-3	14	CASRTDVTTDTQYF	TGTGCCAGCAGGACGGACGTAACCACAGATACGCAGTATTTT
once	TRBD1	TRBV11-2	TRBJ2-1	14	CASSFGTAYNEQFF	TGTGCCAGCAGCTTCGGGACAGCTTACAATGAGCAGTTCTTC
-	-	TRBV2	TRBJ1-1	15	CASSLAGSQDTEAFF	TGTGCCAGCAGTTTGGCCGGGTCGCAGGACACTGAAGCTTTCTTT
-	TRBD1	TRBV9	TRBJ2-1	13	CASSVARGNEQFF	TGTGCCAGCAGCGTAGCCAGGGGGAATGAGCAGTTCTTC
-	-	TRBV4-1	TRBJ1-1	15	CASSPLQGKNTEAFF	TGCGCCAGCAGCCCGTTGCAGGGCAAAAACACTGAAGCTTTCTTT
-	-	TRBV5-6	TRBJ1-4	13	CASSLEGVEKLFF	TGTGCCAGCAGCTTGGAAGGGGTTGAGAAACTGTTTTTT
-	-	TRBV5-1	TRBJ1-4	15	CASSLDRALPEKLFF	TGCGCCAGCAGCTTGGACAGGGCCTTACCTGAAAAACTGTTTTTT
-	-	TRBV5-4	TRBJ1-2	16	CASSLGRNRVYDGYTF	TGTGCCAGCAGCTTGGGACGTAACAGGGTTTACGACGGCTACACCTTC
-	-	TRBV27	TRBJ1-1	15	CASSTLGQKNTEAFF	TGTGCCAGCAGTACCCTCGGACAGAAGAACACTGAAGCTTTCTTT
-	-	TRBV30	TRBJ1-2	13	CAWNSKGVSGYTF	TGTGCCTGGAACTCCAAGGGGGTCTCTGGCTACACCTTC
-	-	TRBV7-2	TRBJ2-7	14	CASSPRPGSNEQYF	TGTGCCAGCAGCCCAAGGCCGGGTTCCAACGAGCAGTACTTC
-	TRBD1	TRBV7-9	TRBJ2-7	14	CASSARDRVYEQYF	TGTGCCAGCAGCGCCCGGGACAGGGTCTACGAGCAGTACTTC
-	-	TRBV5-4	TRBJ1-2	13	CASSLDRVYGYTF	TGTGCCAGCAGCTTGGACCGAGTCTATGGCTACACCTTC
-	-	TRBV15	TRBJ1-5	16	CATSENTGLSNQPQHF	TGTGCCACCAGCGAAAACACGGGCTTGAGCAATCAGCCCCAGCATTTT
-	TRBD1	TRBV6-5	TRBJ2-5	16	CASSSEQPGGGRAQYF	TGTGCCAGCAGTTCCGAACAACCAGGGGGCGGGCGGGCCCAGTACTTC
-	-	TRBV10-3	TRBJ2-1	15	CAISVSQGSIGEQFF	TGTGCCATCAGTGTAAGCCAGGGGTCTATTGGTGAGCAGTTCTTC
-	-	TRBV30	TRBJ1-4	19	CAWNSPGSLKVATNEKLFF	TGTGCCTGGAATTCCCCAGGGTCCCTTAAGGTAGCAACTAATGAAAAACTGTTTTTT
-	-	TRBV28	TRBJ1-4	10	CASSSGPMFF	TGTGCCAGCAGTTCCGGGCCTATGTTTTTT
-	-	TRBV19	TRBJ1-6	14	CASTWGAQNSPLHF	TGTGCCAGTACCTGGGGGGCGCAGAATTCACCCCTCCACTTT
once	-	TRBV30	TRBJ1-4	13	CAWSGGNSEKLFF	TGTGCCTGGAGTGGGGGCAATTCGGAAAAACTGTTTTTT
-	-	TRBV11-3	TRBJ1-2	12	CAVGSTNYGYTF	TGTGCCGTCGGGTCAACTAACTATGGCTACACCTTC
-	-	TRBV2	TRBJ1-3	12	CASSELGNTIYF	TGTGCCAGCAGTGAACTTGGAAACACCATATATTTT
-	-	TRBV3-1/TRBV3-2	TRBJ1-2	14	CASSQGQHRDGYTF	TGTGCCAGCAGCCAAGGACAGCATCGCGATGGCTACACCTTC
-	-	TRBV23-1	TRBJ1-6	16	CASRPPQTPYNSPLHF	TGCGCCAGCAGACCTCCACAGACCCCCTATAATTCACCCCTCCACTTT
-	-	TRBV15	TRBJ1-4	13	CATSTINNEKLFF	TGTGCCACCAGCACTATTAATAATGAAAAACTGTTTTTT
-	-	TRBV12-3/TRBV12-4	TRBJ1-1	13	CASSFDVFPEAFF	TGTGCCAGCAGTTTCGACGTTTTCCCTGAAGCTTTCTTT
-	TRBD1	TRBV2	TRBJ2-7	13	CARTGPGPYEQYF	TGTGCCAGGACAGGGCCCGGGCCATACGAGCAGTACTTC
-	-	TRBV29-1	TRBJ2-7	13	CSVKSTGTYEQYF	TGCAGCGTCAAATCGACGGGTACCTACGAGCAGTACTTC
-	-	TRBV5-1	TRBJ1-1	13	CASSGGYNTEAFF	TGCGCCAGCAGCGGAGGGTACAACACTGAAGCTTTCTTT
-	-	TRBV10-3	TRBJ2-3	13	CAISDADTDTQYF	TGTGCCATCAGTGATGCAGACACAGATACGCAGTATTTT
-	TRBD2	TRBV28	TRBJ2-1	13	CASSSRGYNEQFF	TGTGCCAGCAGTTCGCGGGGGTACAATGAGCAGTTCTTC
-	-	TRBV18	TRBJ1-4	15	CASSPRRSTNEKLFF	TGTGCCAGCTCACCGCGTCGGTCAACTAATGAAAAACTGTTTTTT
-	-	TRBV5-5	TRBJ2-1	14	CASSPRTLATEQFF	TGTGCCAGCAGCCCCCGGACTTTGGCTACGGAGCAGTTCTTC
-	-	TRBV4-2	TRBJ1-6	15	CASSNHRDQNSPLHF	TGTGCCAGCAGCAACCACAGGGACCAAAATTCACCCCTCCACTTT